This passage covers 24 T cell receptor beta chains from one sample sequenced in a study of PD-L1 blockade in urothelial cancer (dated by TCRdb to 2017 to 2019). Library prep was done by the immunoSEQ multiplex PCR assay. The source is immuneACCESS, and TCRdb retained only in-frame sequences with V and J called. Part of the clones is not carried over; for the studies checked, unresolved V genes explain less than half of this, and the remainder is unexplained. This sample has tens of thousands of clones in its table, and more than 70% of those were observed once. The top ten hold roughly 2.8% of the sample. Here the sequenced sample was PBMCs, taken around atezolizumab (anti-PD-L1) treatment. The receptors come from a man aged 50 to 60 with urothelial cancer.

A single count supports this clone. The J gene is TRBJ2-7, the V gene TRBV4-1, with D perhaps matching TRBD2 (5 bases). The CDR3 has 15 residues. Germline V gene data show CDR1 as MGHRA and CDR2 as YSYEKL. The V and J ends lost 3 bases and 3 bases respectively, with 15 bases between them. The CDR3 DNA follows: TGCGCCAGCAGCCATTACGGCAGGACTGGCTACGAGCAGTACTTC. Residues: CASSHYGRTGYEQYF.

This clone has more than one count but fewer than ten. The V gene is TRBV5-6, the J gene TRBJ2-3; 8 positions agree with TRBD2. The CDR3 consists of 15 residues. CDR1 SGHDT and CDR2 YYEEEE come from the germline V gene. V was pared by 1 base and J by 1 base, with 2 bases of the junction left unmatched. The CDR3 nucleotides read TGTGCCAGCAGCTTGAGCGGGAGTGGCACAGATACGCAGTATTTT. Protein product: CASSLSGSGTDTQYF.

This chain links TRBV2 with TRBJ2-1; D may be TRBD1 (6 bases). CDR1 and CDR2 (germline): SNHLY, FYNNEI. Trimming took off 7 bases at V and 3 bases at J, with 10 bases between the two ends. The CDR3 runs to 13 residues. The CDR3 DNA reads TGTGCCAGCAACAGGGACCACTACAATGAGCAGTTCTTC. Protein product: CASNRDHYNEQFF.

The chain recombines TRBV7-3 with TRBJ2-1, with D maybe TRBD2 (5 bases). Trimming pared 2 bases from V and 5 bases from J, leaving 7 bases between. CDR1 and CDR2 (germline): SGHTA, FQGTGA. This CDR3 contains 13 residues. The CDR3 DNA sequence: TGTGCCAGCAGCTTACGGCGGGACAATGAGCAGTTCTTC. Protein product: CASSLRRDNEQFF.

This chain uses TRBV4-1 with TRBJ2-1; 11 bases align to TRBD2. The CDR3 runs 16 residues. Trimming removed 1 base from V and 11 bases from J; junction bases left unmatched: 10. CDR1 and CDR2 from the germline V gene are MGHRA and YSYEKL. Here the CDR3 reads CASSQGPGLAVVQQFF. The CDR3, as DNA: TGCGCCAGCAGCCAAGGACCGGGACTAGCGGTGGTTCAGCAGTTCTTC.

There are a few counts of this clone. The chain couples TRBV2 to TRBJ1-5, with D tentatively TRBD1 (6 bases). CDR1 is SNHLY and CDR2 is FYNNEI in the germline V gene. V was clipped by 8 bases and J by 3 bases, with 11 bases between them. This CDR3 region has 13 residues. CDR3 residues: CASATGPNQPQHF. The CDR3 DNA follows: TGTGCCAGCGCCACAGGGCCCAATCAGCCCCAGCATTTT.

V usage is TRBV5-1 and J usage is TRBJ2-7, with 8 bases that match TRBD2. The trim removed 6 bases at V and 1 base at J, leaving 15 bases unmatched. CDR3 length equals 17 residues. Germline CDR1 SGHRS, CDR2 YFSETQ. The CDR3: CASNLGGSGTKSYEQYF. CDR3 DNA: TGCGCCAGCAACCTTGGAGGTAGCGGGACTAAATCCTACGAGCAGTACTTC.

The genes are TRBV9 and TRBJ2-1; TRBD2 agrees at 8 bases. The V segment lost 2 bases and the J segment 7 bases; nucleotides outside the gene matches: 2. CDR3 length: 13 residues. The germline V gene has CDR1 SGDLS and CDR2 YYNGEE. Here the CDR3 DNA reads TGTGCCAGCAGCGTCAGCGGGAGTAATGAGCAGTTCTTC. Protein sequence: CASSVSGSNEQFF.

V gene TRBV9 combines with J gene TRBJ1-2; TRBD1 is a possible D gene (6 bases). This CDR3 spans 17 amino acids. Germline V gene data show CDR1 as SGDLS and CDR2 as YYNGEE. V gave up 3 bases and J gave up 0 bases, with 18 bases separating them. CDR3 amino acids: CASSARGGGQANYGYTF. The CDR3 region has the DNA TGTGCCAGCAGCGCTAGGGGGGGAGGGCAAGCTAACTATGGCTACACCTTC.

The rearrangement uses TRBV19 and TRBJ2-1; 8 positions agree with TRBD2. The J segment lost 3 bases and the V segment lost 4 bases, leaving 2 bases of the junction unmatched. In germline, CDR1 is LNHDA, CDR2 SQIVND (reference sequence). This CDR3 comprises 14 residues. The CDR3 reads CASSSSGNYNEQFF. The DNA for the CDR3 is TGTGCCAGTAGTAGTAGCGGGAACTACAATGAGCAGTTCTTC.

V usage is TRBV28 and J usage is TRBJ2-7; 8 bases agree with TRBD1. CDR1 is MDHEN and CDR2 is SYDVKM in the germline V gene. This CDR3 is 13 amino acids long. Losses at the gene ends were 10 bases for V and 6 bases for J; bases not matched to a gene: 11. CDR3 DNA: TGTGCCACATCAGGGGGCGCTTTTCTCGAGCAGTACTTC. Translation gives CATSGGAFLEQYF.

As for this clone: The junction and the germline gene differ at one end; a read error may be behind it. This sequence joins TRBV5-1 and TRBJ1-6, with TRBD1 identical over 8 bases. Looked up from germline, CDR1 is SGHRS and CDR2 is YFSETQ. The CDR3 extends over 12 amino acids. CDR3 amino acids: CASSWGGQGHVF. The DNA of the CDR3 is TGCGCCAGCAGCTGGGGCGGACAGGGCCATGTCTTT.

This clone was counted only a few times. The rearrangement links TRBV15 to TRBJ1-6; 8 bases align to TRBD1. V shed 0 bases and J 9 bases; nucleotides not matched to a gene: 4. The CDR3 length is 15 residues. From germline, CDR1 is LNHNV and CDR2 YYDKDF (reference sequence). CDR3 region: CATSRETGGRSPLHF. CDR3 DNA sequence: TGTGCCACCAGCAGAGAAACAGGGGGTCGTTCACCCCTCCACTTT.

The chain recombines TRBV23-1 with TRBJ2-1; the match to TRBD2 covers 14 bases. TRBV23-1 is flagged as an ORF with uncertain function. V dropped 9 bases and J dropped 7; count of bases not matched to a gene: 5. The CDR3 is 14 amino acids. In DNA form, the CDR3 reads TGCGCCAGGCCGACTAGCGGGAGGGTGAATGAGCAGTTCTTC. It translates to CARPTSGRVNEQFF.

The chain combines TRBV18 with TRBJ1-1; 8 bases match TRBD1. CDR1 and CDR2 (germline): KGHSH, LQKENI. The junction had 10 bases not matched to a gene; V was cut back by 3 bases and J by 1 base. CDR3 length: 17 residues. Written as DNA, the CDR3 is TGTGCCAGCTCACCGCGGACAGGGAAACTCTCGAACACTGAAGCTTTCTTT. This translates into CASSPRTGKLSNTEAFF.

The chain carries TRBV5-1 and TRBJ2-1; 10 nucleotides line up with TRBD2. The germline V gene has CDR1 SGHRS and CDR2 YFSETQ. The CDR3 extends over 15 amino acids. V lost 5 bases, J lost 8 bases, and 10 bases stayed unmatched. CDR3 loop: CASSQASGSEDEQFF. DNA for the CDR3: TGCGCCAGCAGTCAGGCTAGCGGGAGTGAAGATGAGCAGTTCTTC.

The chain recombines TRBV9 with TRBJ2-1; TRBD2 might be the D (6 bases). The V gene's germline CDR1 is SGDLS and CDR2 YYNGEE. The length of the CDR3 is 14 residues. V was cut by 5 bases and J by 1 base, with 10 bases left in between. The DNA for the CDR3 is TGTGCCAGCAGGGAGGGACTTTCCTACAATGAGCAGTTCTTC. Translated, it gives CASREGLSYNEQFF. The full variable domain, completed using reference TRBV9 and TRBJ2-1, is DSGVTQTPKHLITATGQRVTLRCSPRSGDLSVYWYQQSLDQGLQFLIQYYNGEERAKGNILERFSAQQFPDLHSELNLSSLELGDSALYFCASREGLSYNEQFFGPGTRLTVL.

J is TRBJ2-2 and V is TRBV28; the match to TRBD2 covers 14 bases. This CDR3 comprises 18 residues. The V gene's germline CDR1 is MDHEN and CDR2 SYDVKM. After removal of 0 bases from V and 4 bases from J, the junction contained 4 bases not matched to a gene. Written as DNA, the CDR3 is TGTGCCAGCAGTTTATGGACTAGCGGGAGGGGGAGCACCGGGGAGCTGTTTTTT. It specifies CASSLWTSGRGSTGELFF.

The chain's CDR3 is CASSTRTGRGNQPQHF. The DNA of the CDR3 is TGTGCCAGTAGTACCAGGACAGGAAGGGGCAATCAGCCCCAGCATTTT. The V and J genes are TRBV19 and TRBJ1-5; 7 positions agree with TRBD1. CDR3 length equals 16 residues. V lost 4 bases, J lost 2 bases, and 8 bases stayed unmatched. In germline, CDR1 is LNHDA, CDR2 SQIVND (reference sequence).

This clone was detected only once. The J gene is TRBJ1-4, the V gene TRBV6-6; the D gene is possibly TRBD1 (6 bases). V lost 6 bases and J lost 5, with 10 bases in between. Looked up from germline, CDR1 is MNHNY and CDR2 is SVGAGI (reference sequence). The CDR3 is 13 amino acids. Written as DNA, the CDR3 is TGTGCCAGCAGAAGTACAGGGAATGAAAAACTGTTTTTT. This encodes CASRSTGNEKLFF.

The V and J genes are TRBV2 and TRBJ1-6; tentative D call: TRBD1 (5 bases). The ends were cut back, 4 bases at V and 7 bases at J, with 17 bases in the middle. The CDR3 has 16 residues. The germline V gene encodes CDR1 SNHLY and CDR2 FYNNEI. The CDR3 coding sequence is TGTGCCAGCAGTGTCCGTGGGGGGGTTGGGAATTCACCCCTCCACTTT. Protein product: CASSVRGGVGNSPLHF. Together with reference TRBV2 and TRBJ1-6, the CDR3 gives the full variable domain: EPEVTQTPSHQVTQMGQEVILRCVPISNHLYFYWYRQILGQKVEFLVSFYNNEISEKSEIFDDQFSVERPDGSNFTLKIRSTKLEDSAMYFCASSVRGGVGNSPLHFGNGTRLTVT.

The gene calls are TRBV5-4 and TRBJ2-5; possibly TRBD2 for D (7 bases). The DNA end lines up better with TRBJ2-7; the J call may be wrong. CDR1 SGHNT and CDR2 YYREEE come from the germline V gene (reference sequence). This CDR3 is built from 14 residues. CDR3 coding DNA: TGTGCCAGCAGCTTGTGGGGGGGGACATACGAGCAGTACTTC. Translating gives CASSLWGGTYEQYF.

In DNA form, the CDR3 reads TGTGCCAGCAGTCCCACCGGGACTAGCTACGAGCAGTACTTC. The encoded protein is CASSPTGTSYEQYF. V usage is TRBV27 and J usage is TRBJ2-7; TRBD2 aligns across 8 bases. Germline CDR1 and CDR2: MNHEY and SMNVEV (reference sequence). The V segment lost 5 bases and the J segment 3 bases; nucleotides outside the gene matches: 6. This CDR3 region has 14 residues.

This chain uses TRBV6-6 with TRBJ1-5; perhaps TRBD1 as D (6 bases). In germline, CDR1 is MNHNY, CDR2 SVGAGI (reference sequence). V dropped 5 bases and J dropped 6 bases, with 14 bases sitting between them. The CDR3 runs to 14 residues. CDR3: CASSPDSSGQPQHF. CDR3 coding DNA: TGTGCCAGCAGTCCGGACAGCAGCGGTCAGCCCCAGCATTTT.